Reported below is one TCR beta chain. What it binds is not known. Sequencing targeted expressed TCRB transcripts, as all isolated RNA had been reverse transcribed. Profiled with immunoSEQ multiplex PCR; TCRdb holds only in-frame clones, not every one. The table has approximately 270,000 clones, roughly an eighth seen once. This record comes from a study of beta chain features in type 1 diabetes. Study-wide results and caveats: When Type 1 diabetes patients were examined, their TCRB CDR3s proved moderately but significantly shorter in all four CD4+ subsets.

V gave up 3 bases and J gave up 5 bases, with 10 bases separating them. The CDR3 is 13 amino acids. Per germline, CDR1 SNHLY and CDR2 FYNNEI. This TCR came from a man under 40 with type 1 diabetes. The specimen was naive CD4+ T cells from blood. The chain is built from TRBV2 and TRBJ1-1; possible D gene TRBD1, 5 bases. The CDR3, as DNA: TGTGCCAGCAGTGACAGGGTGGGGACTGAAGCTTTCTTT. Protein: CASSDRVGTEAFF. Complete variable domain (other parts from reference TRBV2 and TRBJ1-1): EPEVTQTPSHQVTQMGQEVILRCVPISNHLYFYWYRQILGQKVEFLVSFYNNEISEKSEIFDDQFSVERPDGSNFTLKIRSTKLEDSAMYFCASSDRVGTEAFFGQGTRLTVV.